This record looks at one TCR beta chain sequence and its context. Its binding antigen is unknown. No clone much larger than this one lies a single base away; base qualities are absent. The ophthalmopathy patients had moderately to severely active disease, with a Clinical Activity Score of 3 or higher, a NOSPECS grade of 4 or higher, and a disease duration of less than 3 months. Anyone with other autoimmune diseases, uncontrolled infections, pregnancy or lactation was excluded from the study. Clinical symptoms, serum thyroxine, TRAb, thyroid ultrasound and orbital computed tomography were used for diagnosis. PBMCs were isolated from about 9 ml of fresh peripheral blood by Ficoll-Paque density gradient centrifugation. Total RNA was extracted using Trizol reagent, and RNA quality was checked on an Agilent 2100 Bioanalyzer. For repertoire sequencing, TCR beta CDR3 regions were amplified from RNA transcripts. HTBI primers and the Qiagen OneStep RT-PCR kit were used in a first-round RT-PCR, which was followed by a second-round multiplex PCR, size selection and purification. Sequencing of the libraries was carried out on an Illumina HiSeq2000 in paired-end mode with 100 bp reads. The original methods were these. Reads were processed with SOAPnuke, discarding reads with adapters, uncalled bases, mean Phred below 15, or no exact constant-primer or identifier match. COPE v1.2.5 was used to merge high-quality paired reads. Each unique nucleotide sequence was treated as a clonotype, and MiTCR v1.1 was used to align the clonotypes to the IMGT TRB V, D and J references. Only V-J combinations with frequency above 0.0001 were analysed, covering about 99% of repertoires. For each V-J combination, a TCR clonal expansion and chaos score was defined as F50 clonal expansion divided by the chaos observed in the TCRdist matrix. Features were reduced by Welch's t-statistics and random forest to around 14 V-J combinations, which fed a naive Bayes classifier. The similarity between thyroid and blood repertoires was quantified using the Morisita-Horn index. TCRdb reprocessed the public reads (quality trimming at Q25 with fastp, clone calling with MiXCR) and kept in-frame beta chains. Under each unique CDR3 protein, matching rows form one entry showing the most common genes and DNA. TCRdb, not the original authors, processed these V and J calls. Counted in this sample were about 700,000 distinct CDR3 sequences; about 44% of them appeared once. In total, the top ten clones hold 40% to 45% of the sample.

This sample was included in a study of Graves' ophthalmopathy and Graves' hyperthyroidism (dated by TCRdb to 2016 to 2018). Broadly, across the study: Peripheral blood was collected at initial diagnosis, before any treatment. The study used signatures of the TCR beta repertoire to tell Graves' ophthalmopathy apart from Graves' hyperthyroidism and to predict which patients would progress to ophthalmopathy. In total, around 140 blood samples were TCR-sequenced: some 40 ophthalmopathy, under 80 hyperthyroidism and approximately 17 hyperthyroidism-to-ophthalmopathy patients. To explore V-J signatures that distinguish ophthalmopathy from hyperthyroidism, a discovery set of roughly 98 patients was enrolled, made up of approximately 45 with ophthalmopathy and under 65 with stable hyperthyroidism. An independent validation cohort comprised some 19 hyperthyroidism patients and 15 to 17 patients who later progressed from hyperthyroidism to ophthalmopathy. T-cell repertoires of thyroid tissue and blood were compared in several hyperthyroidism patients. Following sample collection, hyperthyroidism patients were given methimazole at a starting dose of 30 mg daily, and ophthalmopathy patients were given high-dose intravenous methylprednisolone. Paper-wide results and their limitations: No statistical method was used to set the sample size in advance, and the investigators knew which group each participant was assigned to. In validation, the model predicted ophthalmopathy progression with about 71% sensitivity and around 72% specificity; roughly 12 predicted patients were CT-confirmed with GO in a median of approximately six months. In cross-validation, the 13-signature model distinguished ophthalmopathy from stable hyperthyroidism with 85% to 90% sensitivity and 81.08% specificity, and in the test set the corresponding values were roughly 78% and 74%. Among expanded thyroid clonotypes with frequency above 0.001, most also showed up in blood, which suggests that blood repertoires may reflect the thyroid immune response.

The CDR3 runs 14 amino acids, cysteine and phenylalanine included. Only the CDR3 DNA is retained, 42 bases long and in frame from the first base. Taken from the germline V gene (reference sequence), the CDR1 and CDR2 loops are LNHDA and SQIVND. Trimming takes 5 bases off V and 3 bases off J; junction bases not matched to a gene: 6. Sequenced material: peripheral blood. The V and J segments used are TRBV19 and TRBJ1-2; 7 middle bases align to TRBD1. This sequence was found in an adult man with Graves' ophthalmopathy. Here the CDR3 is given as CASSPRQGYYGYTF. At the DNA level, the sequence is TGTGCCAGTAGTCCGCGACAGGGATACTATGGCTACACCTTC.